This passage covers 26 T cell receptor beta chains from one sample sequenced in a study of T cell repertoires in cytomegalovirus infection. One entry per CDR3 protein results from TCRdb running MiXCR on the reads. The table has fewer than 700,000 distinct CDR3 sequences, approximately 24% seen once. Sample: CD8+ T cells from PBMCs. Source of these receptors: a human donor in good health (CMV status not recorded). Some clones in this sample may be carry-over from other donors' samples.

This clonotype was detected only a few times. The J gene is TRBJ2-3, the V gene TRBV10-3; 15 bases are shared with TRBD2. Germline V gene sequence: CDR1 ENHRY, CDR2 SYGVKD. The CDR3 extends over 16 amino acids. With V trimmed by 3 bases and J by 5 bases, 3 bases remained unmatched. The CDR3 here is CAISDWTSGGGDTQYF. CDR3 bases: TGTGCCATCAGTGACTGGACTAGCGGGGGGGGAGATACGCAGTATTTT.

V gene TRBV10-2 combines with J gene TRBJ2-1, with 11 bases identical to TRBD1. The V gene end was trimmed by 5 bases and the J gene end by 9 bases; junction bases not matched to a gene: 3. The CDR3 consists of 13 residues. Germline CDR1 and CDR2: WSHSY and SAAADI. This CDR3 reads CASSPGTGGEQFF. The DNA for the CDR3 is TGCGCCAGCAGTCCCGGGACAGGGGGTGAGCAGTTCTTC.

The rearrangement joins TRBV14 to TRBJ2-3; 8 bases match TRBD2. The CDR3 has 16 residues. The trim removed 0 bases at V and 2 bases at J, leaving 4 bases unmatched. Germline V gene sequence: CDR1 SGHDN, CDR2 FVKESK. CDR3: CASSQEAGANTDTQYF. The CDR3 nucleotides are TGTGCCAGCAGCCAAGAAGCGGGGGCTAACACAGATACGCAGTATTTT.

The chain is built from TRBV4-3 and TRBJ2-3; D is possibly TRBD1 or TRBD2 (5 bases each). The CDR3 has 16 amino acids. The V end lost 4 bases, the J end lost 0 bases, and 14 bases lay between the germline ends. Per the germline V gene, CDR1 is LGHNA and CDR2 is YSLEER. Written as DNA, the CDR3 is TGCGCCAGCAGCCGAATGATCGAGGGGAGCACAGATACGCAGTATTTT. Translating gives CASSRMIEGSTDTQYF.

This clonotype was counted only a few times. The chain couples TRBV20-1 to TRBJ2-1; 8 positions match TRBD1. Germline assignment: CDR1 DFQATT and CDR2 SNEGSKA (reference sequence). CDR3 length: 16 residues. The trim removed 0 bases at V and 7 bases at J, leaving 11 bases unmatched. The CDR3 DNA sequence: TGCAGTGCTAGAGATAAGGAGACAGGGGTATGGAATGAGCAGTTCTTC. This sequence encodes CSARDKETGVWNEQFF.

V usage is TRBV29-1 and J usage is TRBJ1-1; D call uncertain. CDR1 SQVTM and CDR2 ANQGSEA come from the germline V gene. The V gene lost 0 bases and the J gene lost 7 bases, with 3 bases spanning the gap. CDR3 length: 10 amino acids. The CDR3: CSVEDREAFF. CDR3 in DNA: TGCAGCGTTGAAGATCGTGAAGCTTTCTTT.

The sample holds many counts of this clonotype. The chain links TRBV7-9 to TRBJ1-1; D is perhaps TRBD1 (5 bases). Trimming stripped 5 bases from V and 2 bases from J, with 24 bases between. Germline-derived CDR1 and CDR2 are SEHNR and FQNEAQ (reference sequence). The CDR3 runs 18 residues. The CDR3 nucleotides are TGTGCCAGCAGCGTATTGCTCAAACTTCCAGGGCAAAACACTGAAGCTTTCTTT. Its translation: CASSVLLKLPGQNTEAFF.

This clonotype was observed a few times. The chain combines TRBV6-2 or TRBV6-3 with TRBJ1-1; 7 positions agree with TRBD1. The V gene's germline CDR1 is MNHEY and CDR2 SVGEGT. The CDR3 spans 12 residues. V was pared by 6 bases and J by 8 bases, with 6 bases of the junction left unmatched. The CDR3 sequence is CASRPDRVEAFF. For the CDR3, the DNA is TGTGCCAGCAGGCCCGACAGGGTAGAAGCTTTCTTT.

In this sample, this clonotype turned up a few times. This chain connects TRBV7-9 to TRBJ2-7, with D perhaps given as TRBD1 or TRBD2 (5 bases each). V was clipped by 1 base and J by 7 bases, with 14 bases between them. Per the germline V gene, CDR1 is SEHNR and CDR2 is FQNEAQ (reference sequence). The CDR3 has 14 residues. The CDR3: CASSLGLGPGEQYF. CDR3 in DNA: TGTGCCAGCAGCTTAGGATTGGGGCCGGGGGAGCAGTACTTC.

The chain has TRBV28 and TRBJ2-3, with 7 bases identical to TRBD1. Germline V lookup: CDR1 MDHEN, CDR2 SYDVKM. V trimming: 8 bases; J trimming: 1 base; junction bases outside the gene matches: 6. This CDR3 is built from 14 residues. CDR3 region: CASCSDRGTDTQYF. The CDR3, as DNA: TGTGCCAGCTGTTCTGACAGGGGCACAGATACGCAGTATTTT.

This clonotype came up many times. This rearrangement joins TRBV14 to TRBJ1-3; no definite D call. CDR1 is SGHDN and CDR2 is FVKESK in the germline V gene. Between the trimmed V and J ends, which lost 5 bases and 1 base, there was a span of 9 bases. There are 14 residues in the CDR3. The CDR3 loop is CASSERPSGNTIYF. The CDR3 DNA sequence: TGTGCCAGCAGCGAAAGGCCATCTGGAAACACCATATATTTT.

This clonotype was observed a few times. The genes are TRBV5-6 and TRBJ1-1; D gene uncertain. The CDR3 consists of 14 residues. V was trimmed by 0 bases and J by 6 bases, leaving 12 bases between them. Looked up from germline, CDR1 is SGHDT and CDR2 is YYEEEE. DNA for the CDR3: TGTGCCAGCAGCTTGGTTCAGCTGGGCGCTGAAGCTTTCTTT. It codes for CASSLVQLGAEAFF.

A few counts support this clonotype. CDR3 DNA sequence: TGTGCCAGCAGCGTAGACGAGGGGACTAGCGGGGTCGATCAAGAGACCCAGTACTTC. Translation gives CASSVDEGTSGVDQETQYF. The chain uses TRBV9 and TRBJ2-5; TRBD2 agrees at 13 bases. Germline lookup yields CDR1 SGDLS and CDR2 YYNGEE. This CDR3 has 19 residues. The J segment lost 2 bases and the V segment lost 0 bases, leaving 10 bases of the junction unmatched.

The chain joins TRBV24-1 to TRBJ1-5, with unresolved D. CDR3 length: 13 residues. Trimming took off 7 bases at V and 5 bases at J, with 11 bases between the two ends. Germline CDR1 and CDR2: KGHDR and SFDVKD. CDR3 DNA sequence: TGTGCCACCAGAGAAAAAGCCCATCAGCCCCAGCATTTT. Encoded protein: CATREKAHQPQHF.

This clonotype was counted ten times or more. The chain has TRBV5-6 and TRBJ2-7; possible D gene TRBD1, 6 bases. Trimming took off 2 bases at V and 0 bases at J, with 18 bases between the two ends. This CDR3 spans 17 amino acids. Germline values: CDR1 SGHDT, CDR2 YYEEEE. The CDR3 coding sequence is TGTGCCAGCAGCTTCCCGGGACACCATTTAAGCTCCTACGAGCAGTACGTC. Protein product: CASSFPGHHLSSYEQYV.

The CDR3, as DNA: TGTGCCAGCAGCAACTTTCCGGGACAGGGGATAGATGAGCAGTTCTTC. Its protein product is CASSNFPGQGIDEQFF. V gene TRBV14 combines with J gene TRBJ2-1; 10 bases map to TRBD1. Germline CDR1 reads SGHDN; CDR2 reads FVKESK. The CDR3 sequence is 16 residues long. V lost 5 bases to trimming and J lost 8 bases; unmatched junction nucleotides: 12.

This clonotype was counted many times. CDR3 sequence reads: CASSLLAGQNNEQFF. CDR3 coding DNA: TGTGCCAGCAGTTTATTGGCAGGCCAAAACAATGAGCAGTTCTTC. The rearrangement joins TRBV27 to TRBJ2-1; D call uncertain. The CDR3 is made up of 15 amino acids. The V end was cut by 1 base, the J end by 5 bases, with 12 bases between. Per the germline V gene, CDR1 is MNHEY and CDR2 is SMNVEV (reference sequence).

This clonotype was seen only a few times. This chain uses TRBV7-9 with TRBJ1-2; D remains ambiguous. This CDR3 has 14 amino acids. Germline loops: CDR1 SEHNR, CDR2 FQNEAQ (reference sequence). Trimming shortened V by 5 bases and J by 1 base, and 11 bases separated the two germline ends. The CDR3 protein is CASSLDGDNYGYTF. CDR3 in DNA: TGTGCCAGCAGCCTCGATGGGGATAACTATGGCTACACCTTC.

CDR3 in amino acids: CATSSGTVSGNTIYF. In DNA form, the CDR3 reads TGTGCCACCAGCAGCGGGACCGTCTCTGGAAACACCATATATTTT. The rearrangement links TRBV15 to TRBJ1-3; D might be TRBD1 (5 bases). CDR3 length: 15 amino acids. Trimming shortened V by 3 bases and J by 0 bases, and 9 bases separated the two germline ends. Looked up from germline, CDR1 is LNHNV and CDR2 is YYDKDF (reference sequence). Together with reference TRBV15 and TRBJ1-3, the CDR3 gives the full variable domain: DAMVIQNPRYQVTQFGKPVTLSCSQTLNHNVMYWYQQKSSQAPKLLFHYYDKDFNNEADTPDNFQSRRPNTSFCFLDIRSPGLGDTAMYLCATSSGTVSGNTIYFGEGSWLTVV.

This chain uses TRBV15 with TRBJ2-7; D might be TRBD1 (6 bases). The CDR3 consists of 17 residues. Germline V lookup: CDR1 LNHNV, CDR2 YYDKDF (reference sequence). CDR3 in amino acids: CVTSRDLGAGISGEQYV. In DNA form, the CDR3 reads TGTGTCACCAGCAGAGATTTGGGGGCAGGGATTTCCGGGGAGCAGTACGTC.

This clonotype was seen at least ten times. The genes are TRBV7-9 and TRBJ2-1; D is possibly TRBD2 (5 bases). Trimming cost V 6 bases and J 9 bases, with 15 bases left between them. This CDR3 region has 13 residues. From germline, CDR1 is SEHNR and CDR2 FQNEAQ (reference sequence). The CDR3 region is CASRDSRVGEQFF. The CDR3 DNA follows: TGTGCCAGCAGGGACTCCCGGGTGGGTGAGCAGTTCTTC.

This clonotype was observed a few times. The chain carries TRBV7-1 and TRBJ2-3, with D maybe TRBD2 (6 bases). TRBV7-1 is given ORF status, its function remaining uncertain. Trimming left V 5 bases short and J 2 bases short, with 14 bases between. The CDR3 covers 15 residues. The CDR3 reads CASSPTEGPTDTQYF. The DNA of the CDR3 is TGTGCCAGCAGCCCCACGGAGGGACCCACAGATACGCAGTATTTT.

This clonotype was counted at least ten times. V and J are TRBV28 and TRBJ2-4; the match to TRBD1 covers 9 bases. Unmatched junction bases numbered 10, after V lost 4 bases and J lost 3 bases. This CDR3 region has 17 residues. Germline V gene sequence: CDR1 MDHEN, CDR2 SYDVKM. CDR3 protein: CASSSTPGTGIKNIQYF. The CDR3 DNA is TGTGCCAGCAGTTCCACCCCCGGGACAGGGATCAAAAACATTCAGTACTTC. Drawing the rest from reference TRBV28 and TRBJ2-4, the complete variable domain is DVKVTQSSRYLVKRTGEKVFLECVQDMDHENMFWYRQDPGLGLRLIYFSYDVKMKEKGDIPEGYSVSREKKERFSLILESASTNQTSMYLCASSSTPGTGIKNIQYFGAGTRLSVL.

This clonotype has only a few counts. The rearrangement uses TRBV24-1 and TRBJ2-2; 7 nucleotides agree with TRBD1. The trim removed 4 bases at V and 3 bases at J, leaving 7 bases unmatched. The CDR3 has 16 residues. The germline CDR1 and CDR2 sequences are KGHDR and SFDVKD. CDR3 amino acids: CATSDNRDRDTGELFF. CDR3 bases: TGTGCCACCAGTGACAACCGGGACAGAGACACCGGGGAGCTGTTTTTT.

The CDR3 here is CASSRLGNGNTEAFF. The CDR3 nucleotides read TGTGCCAGCAGCCGGCTTGGAAATGGGAACACTGAAGCTTTCTTT. The chain combines TRBV14 with TRBJ1-1, with D unclear. CDR1 is SGHDN, CDR2 FVKESK, per germline. Trimming took 4 bases from V and 1 from J, leaving 13 bases between them. This CDR3 spans 15 amino acids.

This clonotype has only a few counts. This CDR3 is CASSLASGDYGYTF. The CDR3 nucleotides are TGTGCCAGCAGCTTAGCGTCAGGGGACTATGGCTACACCTTC. The chain is built from TRBV7-9 and TRBJ1-2; possibly TRBD1 for D (6 bases). The CDR3 contains 14 residues. The germline V gene has CDR1 SEHNR and CDR2 FQNEAQ (reference sequence). V lost 0 bases and J 3 bases, leaving 8 bases between the germline ends.